The T cell receptor beta chain described here comes from a study of glioma-infiltrating T cells after dendritic cell vaccination. Overall study: The vaccine used monocyte-derived dendritic cells pulsed overnight with autologous tumor lysate.

The CDR3 runs to 15 residues. From germline, CDR1 is SNHLY and CDR2 FYNNEI. Unmatched junction bases numbered 7, after V lost 7 bases and J lost 6 bases. Up to about 2 ug genomic DNA was used for TCRB CDR3 amplification. The PCR used 60 V beta and 13 J beta primers. The method was immunoSEQ multiplex PCR; TCRdb's version includes in-frame clones alone and lacks a portion of them. In the table there are under 100,000 clones, around three quarters of which are singletons. The source was blood, collected before dendritic cell vaccination. The receptor was derived from a human donor with glioblastoma. The chain combines TRBV2 with TRBJ2-2; 11 positions agree with TRBD2. The CDR3 spells CASTRGLAAAGELFF. CDR3 bases: TGTGCCAGCACCCGGGGACTAGCGGCAGCCGGGGAGCTGTTTTTT. The full variable domain, with the rest looked up from reference TRBV2 and TRBJ2-2, is EPEVTQTPSHQVTQMGQEVILRCVPISNHLYFYWYRQILGQKVEFLVSFYNNEISEKSEIFDDQFSVERPDGSNFTLKIRSTKLEDSAMYFCASTRGLAAAGELFFGEGSRLTVL.